The source of this T cell receptor beta chain is a study of low-dose radiotherapy and immunotherapy resistance in tumors. At the level of the study: One day before radiation and immunotherapy, intravenous cyclophosphamide 200 mg/m2 was administered, with this repeated every two weeks.

First-strand cDNA relied on TRAV- and TRBV-specific primers spanning alpha and beta chains. With a V-primer adapter and a constant-region primer, TCRs were amplified for about 20 PCR cycles. TCRdb passed the reads through MiXCR, listing each CDR3 protein once. In the table there are under 40,000 distinct CDR3 sequences, around 54% of which are singletons. Time point defined: after trial treatment. The treatment was: LDRT plus nivolumab, ipilimumab, low-dose cyclophosphamide and aspirin (RACIN trial). All of the donors were given nivolumab, ipilimumab, aspirin, low-dose cyclophosphamide and low-dose radiotherapy as part of RACIN, a single-arm trial. This clonotype has just a few counts. The CDR3 contains 14 residues. Germline V gives CDR1 MDHEN, CDR2 SYDVKM. Trimming stripped 5 bases from V and 3 bases from J, with 14 bases between.

The clonotype was recovered from a male donor with gallbladder cancer. The sequenced sample was PBMCs, obtained after low-dose radiotherapy plus immunotherapy. J is TRBJ2-7 and V is TRBV28; tentatively, D is TRBD2 (5 bases). Here the CDR3 DNA reads TGTGCCAGCAGTCCTGGGAGCCCGATCTACGAGCAGTACTTC. This codes for CASSPGSPIYEQYF.